This T cell receptor (beta chain) appears in the sequencing data of a study of blood T cell repertoires in COVID-19. The wider study: From the United States, Italy and Spain came samples of acute and convalescent COVID-19. T cells, B-cell-depleted T cells, or PBMCs provided the cDNA or gDNA that served as material.

After removal of 1 base from V and 9 bases from J, the junction contained 11 bases not matched to a gene. This CDR3 region has 18 residues. CDR1 and CDR2 (germline): SGHTA, FQGNSA. Seattle-derived patients entered the study during active infection and were followed longitudinally. Original analysis: Quantification of nucleated cells was approximated via reference gene primer amplification. Assay: immunoSEQ multiplex PCR; the TCRdb copy retains only in-frame clones and omits some. Clone size and V and J calls were adopted from that table, with D and trimming inferred from the DNA. The repertoire holds tens of thousands of clones, 70% to 90% seen once, with 28% in the top ten.

The sequence derives from a woman older than 75 with COVID-19, enrolled during active disease. The rearrangement joins TRBV7-2 to TRBJ2-1; 14 nucleotides line up with TRBD2. Sequenced: peripheral blood. CDR3 bases: TGTGCCAGCAGCTTAGGGAGACTAGCGGGGGGGCCTGGTCGTGAGCAGTTCTTC. Residues: CASSLGRLAGGPGREQFF.